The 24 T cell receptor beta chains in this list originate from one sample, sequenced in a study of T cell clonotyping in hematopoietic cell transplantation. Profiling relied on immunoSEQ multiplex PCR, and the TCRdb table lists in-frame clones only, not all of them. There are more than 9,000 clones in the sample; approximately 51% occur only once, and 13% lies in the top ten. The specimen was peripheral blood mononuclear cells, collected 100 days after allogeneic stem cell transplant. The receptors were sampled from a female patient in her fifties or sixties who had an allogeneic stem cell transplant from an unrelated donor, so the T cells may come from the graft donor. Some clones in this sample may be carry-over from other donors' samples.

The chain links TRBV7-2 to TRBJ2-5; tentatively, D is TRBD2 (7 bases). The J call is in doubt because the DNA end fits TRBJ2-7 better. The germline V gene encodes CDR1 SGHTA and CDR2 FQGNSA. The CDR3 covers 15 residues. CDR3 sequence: CASSRSGGSVYEQYF. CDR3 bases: TGTGCCAGCAGCCGGTCGGGGGGCAGCGTCTACGAGCAGTACTTC.

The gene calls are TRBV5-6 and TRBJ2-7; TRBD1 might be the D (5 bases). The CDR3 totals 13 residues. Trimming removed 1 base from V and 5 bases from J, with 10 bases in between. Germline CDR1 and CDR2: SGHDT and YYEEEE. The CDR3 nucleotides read TGTGCCAGCAGCTTGCGTCAGGGCCACGAGCAGTACTTC. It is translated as CASSLRQGHEQYF.

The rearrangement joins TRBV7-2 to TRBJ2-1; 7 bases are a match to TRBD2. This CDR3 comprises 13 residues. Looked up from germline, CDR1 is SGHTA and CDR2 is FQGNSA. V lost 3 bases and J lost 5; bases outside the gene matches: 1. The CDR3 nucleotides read TGTGCCAGCAGCTTGCGGGGGAACAATGAGCAGTTCTTC. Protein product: CASSLRGNNEQFF.

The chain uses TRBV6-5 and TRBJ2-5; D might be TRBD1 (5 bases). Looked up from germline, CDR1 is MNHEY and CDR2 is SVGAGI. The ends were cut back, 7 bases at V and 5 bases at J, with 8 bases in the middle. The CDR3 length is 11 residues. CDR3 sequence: CASIAGETQYF. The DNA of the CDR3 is TGTGCCAGCATTGCAGGGGAGACCCAGTACTTC.

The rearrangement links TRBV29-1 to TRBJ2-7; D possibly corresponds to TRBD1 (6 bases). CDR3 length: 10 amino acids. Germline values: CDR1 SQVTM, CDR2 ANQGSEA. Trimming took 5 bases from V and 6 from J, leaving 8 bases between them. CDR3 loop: CSVRQAEQYF. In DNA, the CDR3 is TGCAGCGTTCGACAGGCCGAGCAGTACTTC.

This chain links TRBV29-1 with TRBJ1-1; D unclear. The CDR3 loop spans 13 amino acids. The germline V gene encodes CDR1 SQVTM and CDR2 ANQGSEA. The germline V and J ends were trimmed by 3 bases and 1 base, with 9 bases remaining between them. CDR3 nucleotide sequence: TGCAGCGTTGACCGGAGCGAGAACACTGAAGCTTTCTTT. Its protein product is CSVDRSENTEAFF.

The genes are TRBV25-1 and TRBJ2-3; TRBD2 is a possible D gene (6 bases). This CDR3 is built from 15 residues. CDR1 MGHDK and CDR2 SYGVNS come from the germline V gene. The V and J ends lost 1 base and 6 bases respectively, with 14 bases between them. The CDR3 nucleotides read TGTGCCAGCAGTGAATCGGGGCCTGGGAGGGATACGCAGTATTTT. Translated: CASSESGPGRDTQYF.

CDR3: CSVVGQDGNQETQYF. DNA of the CDR3: TGCAGCGTTGTGGGACAGGATGGAAACCAAGAGACCCAGTACTTC. V and J are TRBV29-1 and TRBJ2-5; 8 bases map to TRBD1. CDR1 and CDR2 from the germline V gene are SQVTM and ANQGSEA. V lost 4 bases, J lost 0 bases, and 7 bases stayed unmatched. The CDR3 loop spans 15 amino acids.

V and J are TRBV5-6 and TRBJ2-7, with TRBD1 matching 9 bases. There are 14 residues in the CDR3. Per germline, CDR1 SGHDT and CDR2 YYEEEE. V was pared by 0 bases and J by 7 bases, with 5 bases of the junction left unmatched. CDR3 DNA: TGTGCCAGCAGCTTGGGGACAGGGGTTAGGGAGCAGTACTTC. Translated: CASSLGTGVREQYF.

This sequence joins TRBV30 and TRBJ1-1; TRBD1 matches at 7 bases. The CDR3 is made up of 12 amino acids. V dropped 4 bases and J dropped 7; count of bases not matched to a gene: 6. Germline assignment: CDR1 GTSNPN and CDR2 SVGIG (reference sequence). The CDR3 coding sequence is TGTGCCTGGAAAGAGACAGGGCTTGAAGCTTTCTTT. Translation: CAWKETGLEAFF.

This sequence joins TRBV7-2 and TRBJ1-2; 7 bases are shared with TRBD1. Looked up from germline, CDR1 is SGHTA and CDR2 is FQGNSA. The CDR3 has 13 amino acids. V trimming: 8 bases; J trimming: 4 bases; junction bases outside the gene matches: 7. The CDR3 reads CASGDRVPYGYTF. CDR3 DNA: TGTGCCAGCGGTGACAGGGTTCCCTATGGCTACACCTTC.

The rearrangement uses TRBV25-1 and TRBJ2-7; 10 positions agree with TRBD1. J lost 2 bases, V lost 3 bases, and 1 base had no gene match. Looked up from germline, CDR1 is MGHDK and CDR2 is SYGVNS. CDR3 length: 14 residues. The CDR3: CASSEGTGAYEQYF. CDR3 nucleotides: TGTGCCAGCAGTGAGGGGACAGGGGCCTACGAGCAGTACTTC.

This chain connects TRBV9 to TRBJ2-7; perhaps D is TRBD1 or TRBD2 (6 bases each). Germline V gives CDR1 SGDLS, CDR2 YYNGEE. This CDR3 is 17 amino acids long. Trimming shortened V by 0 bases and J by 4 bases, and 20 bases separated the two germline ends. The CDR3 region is CASSVGGSGEVGYEQYF. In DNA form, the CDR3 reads TGTGCCAGCAGCGTAGGGGGCTCAGGGGAGGTTGGGTACGAGCAGTACTTC.

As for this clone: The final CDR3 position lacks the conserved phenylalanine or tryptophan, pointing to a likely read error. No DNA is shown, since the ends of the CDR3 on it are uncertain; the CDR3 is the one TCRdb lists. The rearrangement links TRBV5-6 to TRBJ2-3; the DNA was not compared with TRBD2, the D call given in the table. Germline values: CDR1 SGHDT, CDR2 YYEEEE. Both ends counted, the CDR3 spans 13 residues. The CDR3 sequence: CASTPRGGEEVLN.

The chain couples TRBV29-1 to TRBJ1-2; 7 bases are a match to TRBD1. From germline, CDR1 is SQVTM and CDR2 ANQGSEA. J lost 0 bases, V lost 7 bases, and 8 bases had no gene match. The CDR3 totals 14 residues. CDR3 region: CSAPDRSANYGYTF. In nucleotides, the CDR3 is TGCAGCGCCCCGGACAGGAGTGCTAACTATGGCTACACCTTC. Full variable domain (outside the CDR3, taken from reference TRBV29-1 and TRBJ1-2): SAVISQKPSRDICQRGTSLTIQCQVDSQVTMMFWYRQQPGQSLTLIATANQGSEATYESGFVIDKFPISRPNLTFSTLTVSNMSPEDSSIYLCSAPDRSANYGYTFGSGTRLTVV.

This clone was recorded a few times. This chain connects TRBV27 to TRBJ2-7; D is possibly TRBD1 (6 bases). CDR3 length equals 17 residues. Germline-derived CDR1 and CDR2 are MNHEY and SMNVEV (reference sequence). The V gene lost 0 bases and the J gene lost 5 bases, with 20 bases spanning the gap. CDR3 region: CASSLSDAAAGVNEQYF. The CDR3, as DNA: TGTGCCAGCAGTTTATCAGACGCCGCGGCAGGGGTGAACGAGCAGTACTTC.

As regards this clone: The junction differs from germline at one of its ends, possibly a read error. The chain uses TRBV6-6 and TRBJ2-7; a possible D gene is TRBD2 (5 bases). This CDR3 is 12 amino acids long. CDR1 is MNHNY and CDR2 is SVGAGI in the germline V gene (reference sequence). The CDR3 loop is CASSYEGDKTHF. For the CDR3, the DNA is TGTGCCAGCAGTTACGAGGGAGACAAGACGCATTTC.

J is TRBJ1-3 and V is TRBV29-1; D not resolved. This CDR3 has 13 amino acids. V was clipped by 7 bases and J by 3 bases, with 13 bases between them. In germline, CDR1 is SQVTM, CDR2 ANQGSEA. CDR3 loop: CSGASQSGNTIYF. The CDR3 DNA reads TGCAGCGGCGCCAGTCAGAGTGGAAACACCATATATTTT.

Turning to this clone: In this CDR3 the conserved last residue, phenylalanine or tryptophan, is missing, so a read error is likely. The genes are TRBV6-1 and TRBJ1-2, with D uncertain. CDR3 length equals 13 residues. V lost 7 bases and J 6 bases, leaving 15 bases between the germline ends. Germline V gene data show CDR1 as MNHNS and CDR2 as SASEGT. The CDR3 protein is CASIGPRGNGYTL. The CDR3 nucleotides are TGTGCCAGCATAGGGCCCAGAGGGAATGGCTACACCCTC.

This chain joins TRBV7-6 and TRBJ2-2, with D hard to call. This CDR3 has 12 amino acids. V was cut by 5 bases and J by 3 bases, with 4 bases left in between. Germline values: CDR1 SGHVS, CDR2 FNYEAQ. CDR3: CASSPYTGELFF. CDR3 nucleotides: TGTGCCAGCAGCCCTTACACCGGGGAGCTGTTTTTT.

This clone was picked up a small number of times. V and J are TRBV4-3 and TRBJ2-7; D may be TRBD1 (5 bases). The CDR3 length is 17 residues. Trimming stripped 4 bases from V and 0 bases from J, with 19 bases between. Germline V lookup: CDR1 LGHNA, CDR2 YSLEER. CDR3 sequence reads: CASSPGLAAKSSYEQYF. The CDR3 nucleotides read TGCGCCAGCAGCCCAGGGCTGGCCGCGAAGAGCTCCTACGAGCAGTACTTC.

The CDR3 region is CAWSVADNQPQHF. The CDR3 DNA reads TGTGCCTGGAGTGTAGCGGATAATCAGCCCCAGCATTTT. The chain has TRBV30 and TRBJ1-5; D is uncertain. The CDR3 consists of 13 residues. Trimming removed 0 bases at V and 4 bases at J, with 7 bases between. The germline CDR1 and CDR2 sequences are GTSNPN and SVGIG (reference sequence).

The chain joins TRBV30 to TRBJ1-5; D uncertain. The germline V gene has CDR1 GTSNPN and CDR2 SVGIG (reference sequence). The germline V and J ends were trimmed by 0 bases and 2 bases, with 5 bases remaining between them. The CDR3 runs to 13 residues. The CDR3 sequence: CAWSVGGNQPQHF. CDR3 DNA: TGTGCCTGGAGTGTGGGAGGCAATCAGCCCCAGCATTTT.

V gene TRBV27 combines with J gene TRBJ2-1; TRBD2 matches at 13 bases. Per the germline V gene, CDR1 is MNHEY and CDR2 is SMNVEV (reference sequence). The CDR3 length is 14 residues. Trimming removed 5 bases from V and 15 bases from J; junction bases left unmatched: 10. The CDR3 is CASSHRTSGGDWFF. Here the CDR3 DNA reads TGTGCCAGCAGTCACCGGACTAGCGGGGGCGATTGGTTCTTC.